These 15 T cell receptor beta chains originate from one sample sequenced in a study of control samples from healthy donors and cancer patients. The table came from immunoSEQ multiplex PCR; TCRdb's copy has only in-frame clones and leaves some out. Found here are about 30,000 clones, around 91% of them singletons; the top ten hold about 12%. Sample: PBMCs. These receptors all stem from a man over 45 with lung cancer.

The CDR3 reads CASSVDTGETQYF. CDR3 sequence (DNA): TGTGCCAGCAGCGTAGATACTGGGGAAACGCAGTATTTT. The rearrangement links TRBV9 to TRBJ2-3; D gene uncertain. The V end was cut by 0 bases, the J end by 9 bases, with 11 bases between. CDR3 length: 13 amino acids. Germline CDR1 SGDLS, CDR2 YYNGEE.

V usage is TRBV10-1 and J usage is TRBJ1-1, with TRBD1 identical over 8 bases. The CDR3 is made up of 15 amino acids. V was clipped by 6 bases and J by 4 bases; unmatched bases: 10. Looked up from germline, CDR1 is WNHNN and CDR2 is SYGVQD (reference sequence). The CDR3 sequence: CASRAGTGEGTEAFF. CDR3 nucleotide sequence: TGCGCCAGCAGAGCCGGGACAGGCGAGGGCACTGAAGCTTTCTTT.

The CDR3 DNA is TGTGCCAGCAGTTTGCAAGTTGAAGCTTTCTTT. Its translation is CASSLQVEAFF. The rearrangement links TRBV28 to TRBJ1-1; unclear D gene. CDR3 length equals 11 residues. The ends were cut back, 3 bases at V and 7 bases at J, with 6 bases in the middle. The germline CDR1 and CDR2 sequences are MDHEN and SYDVKM. Full variable domain (rest looked up from reference TRBV28 and TRBJ1-1): DVKVTQSSRYLVKRTGEKVFLECVQDMDHENMFWYRQDPGLGLRLIYFSYDVKMKEKGDIPEGYSVSREKKERFSLILESASTNQTSMYLCASSLQVEAFFGQGTRLTVV.

The gene calls are TRBV11-1 and TRBJ2-1; the match to TRBD2 covers 8 bases. V lost 3 bases to trimming and J lost 9 bases; unmatched junction nucleotides: 1. This CDR3 contains 12 residues. Germline CDR1 reads SGHAT; CDR2 reads FQDESV (reference sequence). CDR3: CASSFSGAEQFF. The DNA of the CDR3 is TGTGCCAGCAGCTTTAGCGGGGCTGAGCAGTTCTTC. The full variable domain, rest sourced from reference TRBV11-1 and TRBJ2-1, is EAEVAQSPRYKITEKSQAVAFWCDPISGHATLYWYRQILGQGPELLVQFQDESVVDDSQLPKDRFSAERLKGVDSTLKIQPAELGDSAMYLCASSFSGAEQFFGPGTRLTVL.

The chain employs TRBV10-3 and TRBJ1-6; tentative D call: TRBD1 (5 bases). Trimming took 0 bases from V and 9 from J, leaving 24 bases between them. The CDR3 has 19 residues. Germline CDR1 reads ENHRY; CDR2 reads SYGVKD. The CDR3 region is CAISESRGDVIERSSPLHF. CDR3 DNA: TGTGCCATCAGTGAGTCGAGAGGGGACGTAATTGAGAGGAGTTCACCCCTCCACTTT.

DNA of the CDR3: TGTGCCAGCAGCCCTAGCGGCGATGAGCAGTTCTTC. This translates into CASSPSGDEQFF. The chain couples TRBV7-2 to TRBJ2-1; 7 nucleotides align to TRBD2. The trim removed 5 bases at V and 8 bases at J, leaving 3 bases unmatched. Germline values: CDR1 SGHTA, CDR2 FQGNSA. CDR3 length equals 12 residues.

This chain joins TRBV7-8 and TRBJ1-2, with no clear D. Trimming took off 1 base at V and 2 bases at J, with 2 bases between the two ends. CDR3 length: 12 residues. The germline V gene encodes CDR1 SGHVS and CDR2 FQNEAQ. CDR3 protein: CASSLGNYGYTF. CDR3 nucleotide sequence: TGTGCCAGCAGCTTAGGAAACTATGGCTACACCTTC.

The chain couples TRBV19 to TRBJ1-1, with D possibly matching TRBD1 (6 bases). Germline-derived CDR1 and CDR2 are LNHDA and SQIVND (reference sequence). The ends were cut back, 5 bases at V and 4 bases at J, with 17 bases in the middle. The CDR3 spans 15 residues. CDR3 sequence: CASSLLTGYGTEAFF. The CDR3 DNA reads TGTGCCAGTAGTCTCCTAACAGGGTACGGCACTGAAGCTTTCTTT.

The V and J genes are TRBV7-6 and TRBJ2-3; D is possibly TRBD2 (5 bases). The CDR3 covers 15 residues. V was clipped by 5 bases and J by 4 bases, with 16 bases between them. Germline CDR1 and CDR2: SGHVS and FNYEAQ. The CDR3 DNA sequence: TGTGCCAGCAGCCCACTAGGGAGCGACCCAGATACGCAGTATTTT. Protein: CASSPLGSDPDTQYF.

The genes are TRBV4-1 and TRBJ1-6; the D is unclear. The ends were cut back, 1 base at V and 9 bases at J, with 13 bases in the middle. The germline CDR1 and CDR2 sequences are MGHRA and YSYEKL. This CDR3 is 15 amino acids long. The CDR3 DNA reads as TGCGCCAGCAGCCAAGTTCTGACCAAGAGTTCACCCCTCCACTTT. It encodes CASSQVLTKSSPLHF.

This clone was seen only once. This chain joins TRBV7-2 and TRBJ1-6; 7 bases are a match to TRBD1. After removal of 8 bases from V and 7 bases from J, the junction contained 5 bases not matched to a gene. The CDR3 is 13 amino acids. Germline V lookup: CDR1 SGHTA, CDR2 FQGNSA. The CDR3 coding sequence is TGTGCCAGCGGCCCAGGGGGGAATTCACCCCTCCACTTT. This codes for CASGPGGNSPLHF.

On this clone itself: At one end the junction does not follow the germline gene, possibly because of a read error. The rearrangement joins TRBV7-7 to TRBJ2-3; D perhaps matches TRBD2 (5 bases). The germline V gene encodes CDR1 SSHAT and CDR2 FNYEAQ (reference sequence). This CDR3 contains 15 residues. The DNA for the CDR3 is TGTGCTAGCAGCTTGGGCCTAGCAGGCGGCTATACGCAGTATTTT. As protein: CASSLGLAGGYTQYF.

The J gene is TRBJ1-2, the V gene TRBV6-2 or TRBV6-3; D ambiguous. This CDR3 has 14 amino acids. Germline CDR1 reads MNHEY; CDR2 reads SVGEGT. The V end was cut by 5 bases, the J end by 4 bases, with 14 bases between. For the CDR3, the DNA is TGTGCCAGCAGTCTAGGCCCGGAGGTCTATGGCTACACCTTC. Its translation is CASSLGPEVYGYTF.

This clone has a single count. The chain is built from TRBV11-1 and TRBJ2-3; D is unresolved. The CDR3 has 12 residues. CDR1 is SGHAT, CDR2 FQDESV, per germline (reference sequence). The V end lost 3 bases, the J end lost 0 bases, and 1 base lay between the germline ends. The CDR3 sequence: CASSLSTDTQYF. The CDR3 DNA follows: TGTGCCAGCAGCTTGAGCACAGATACGCAGTATTTT.

The chain recombines TRBV7-9 with TRBJ2-7, with D uncertain. Trimming pared 7 bases from V and 1 base from J, leaving 11 bases between. The CDR3 totals 13 residues. Per the germline V gene, CDR1 is SEHNR and CDR2 is FQNEAQ (reference sequence). The CDR3 is CASIAPASYEQYF. Here the CDR3 DNA reads TGTGCCAGCATCGCTCCGGCATCCTACGAGCAGTACTTC.